Following are 28 T cell receptor beta chains from one sample sequenced in a study of tumor and adjacent non-tumor tissue in lung cancer. RNA was extracted from bulk tissue without any cell sorting. TCRbeta libraries were built with three rounds of nested PCR, modified from ARM-PCR. Each CDR3 protein is one row after TCRdb ran MiXCR on the multiplex PCR reads. This table holds approximately 150,000 distinct CDR3 sequences, around 66% found once. The source material was lung tumor tissue. The source is a man between 60 and 70 years old with small cell lung cancer.

As concerns this clonotype: A clone one base away is much larger, so this may be a read error. The rearrangement joins TRBV20-1 to TRBJ2-1, with TRBD2 identical over 7 bases. The V and J ends lost 5 bases and 5 bases, in that order; junction bases with no gene match: 9. Germline V gene data show CDR1 as DFQATT and CDR2 as SNEGSKA (reference sequence). The CDR3 extends over 14 amino acids. The CDR3 region has the DNA TGCAGTGCTCCTGGACTAGTCGCCAACAATGAGCAGTTCTTC. Its protein is CSAPGLVANNEQFF.

As for this clonotype: Likely a read error: the CDR3 ends without its conserved phenylalanine or tryptophan. The DNA is omitted, as the CDR3 cannot be located on it reliably, and the CDR3 follows TCRdb's listing. The V and J genes are TRBV11-3 and TRBJ2-5. Inclusive of both ends, the CDR3 amounts to 15 amino acids. The germline CDR1 and CDR2 sequences are SGHNT and YENEEA. CDR3 protein: CASSADGGSQETRYI.

This clonotype appeared once. The chain recombines TRBV7-9 with TRBJ2-3, with TRBD2 identical over 9 bases. V gave up 5 bases and J gave up 3 bases; unmatched junction bases: 18. This CDR3 is built from 19 residues. Germline assignment: CDR1 SEHNR and CDR2 FQNEAQ (reference sequence). The CDR3 is CASSPSGLAGAVRTDTQYF. CDR3 coding DNA: TGTGCCAGCAGCCCGTCGGGATTAGCGGGAGCGGTGAGGACAGATACGCAGTATTTT.

The gene calls are TRBV11-2 and TRBJ2-2; D ambiguous. The germline V gene encodes CDR1 SGHAT and CDR2 FQNNGV. This CDR3 is 12 amino acids long. The CDR3: CANSPVVGSLFF. The CDR3 region has the DNA TGTGCTAACAGCCCAGTTGTAGGGTCGCTGTTTTTT.

With regard to this clonotype: A much larger clone lies a single base off, so this may be a read error. Likely a read error: the CDR3 ends without its conserved phenylalanine or tryptophan. The V and J genes are TRBV12-3 or TRBV12-4 and TRBJ2-7, with 7 bases fitting TRBD2. This CDR3 spans 14 amino acids. V shed 6 bases and J 5 bases; nucleotides not matched to a gene: 10. The CDR3 DNA follows: TGTGCCAGCAGCTCTGGCGGGAGTTCCAACGAGCAGTACTCC. Protein sequence: CASSSGGSSNEQYS.

Points on this clonotype: At one boundary the junction diverges from the germline segment, which might be a read error. This chain connects TRBV4-2 to TRBJ2-3; maybe TRBD2 (5 bases). Germline V CDR1 and CDR2: LGHNA, YNFKEQ. This CDR3 is 16 amino acids long. CDR3 sequence (DNA): TGTGCCAGCAGCCAGCTAGCCGGCTGCAACACAGATACTCAGTATTTT. Amino acid sequence: CASSQLAGCNTDTQYF.

This clonotype showed up just a few times. The chain employs TRBV12-3 or TRBV12-4 and TRBJ2-3, with 7 positions matching TRBD2. V gave up 1 base and J gave up 4 bases; unmatched junction bases: 2. This CDR3 spans 14 amino acids. DNA of the CDR3: TGTGCCAGCAGTTTAGGCGGGAGTTCAGATACGCAGTATTTT. It codes for CASSLGGSSDTQYF.

Details on this clonotype: A read error may account for a junction end that differs from germline. The V and J genes are TRBV7-9 and TRBJ2-1; D may be TRBD2 (5 bases). Germline assignment: CDR1 SEHNR and CDR2 FQNEAQ (reference sequence). This CDR3 is built from 12 residues. DNA for the CDR3: TGTGGCAGCAGCTTGGGGAGCAATGAGCAGTTCTTC. This encodes CGSSLGSNEQFF.

To note about this clonotype: The junction shows a germline mismatch at one end, possibly a read error. The chain combines TRBV6-5 with TRBJ1-5; D is unresolved. Germline V gene lookup returns CDR1 MNHEY and CDR2 SVGAGI. This CDR3 is built from 13 residues. The CDR3 spells CASSGRRDRPQHF. CDR3 coding DNA: TGTGCTAGCAGTGGGAGGCGGGATCGGCCCCAGCATTTT.

This clonotype was seen just once. At one end the junction does not follow the germline gene, possibly because of a read error. This sequence joins TRBV11-3 and TRBJ1-6, with TRBD1 matching over 7 bases. The CDR3 spans 20 residues. Germline CDR1 reads SGHNT; CDR2 reads YENEEA. The CDR3 bases are TGTACCAGCAGCCAGCACCGGGACAGAGTCTTCATTCGAAGAAATTCACCCCTCCACTTT. Translating it yields CTSSQHRDRVFIRRNSPLHF.

V is TRBV7-9 and J is TRBJ2-2; D is undetermined. This CDR3 is built from 10 residues. Germline assignment: CDR1 SEHNR and CDR2 FQNEAQ (reference sequence). V was clipped by 6 bases and J by 6 bases, with 2 bases between them. Here the CDR3 DNA reads TGTGCCAGCAGTGCCGGGGAGCTGTTTTTT. Translating gives CASSAGELFF.

This clonotype has only one observation. One end of the junction is discordant with germline, which a read error may explain. This chain links TRBV7-8 with TRBJ2-1; 10 bases line up with TRBD2. Per germline, CDR1 SGHVS and CDR2 FQNEAQ. The CDR3 covers 17 residues. CDR3 loop: CASGPGGAGGPYNEQFF. CDR3 in DNA: TGTGCCAGCGGCCCAGGAGGAGCGGGAGGGCCATACAATGAGCAGTTCTTT.

Comments on this clonotype: This likely comes from a read error, as the CDR3 has no conserved phenylalanine or tryptophan at its end. No DNA is shown, since the ends of the CDR3 on it are uncertain; the CDR3 is the one TCRdb lists. The chain has TRBV11-1 and TRBJ2-5. The germline CDR1 and CDR2 sequences are SGHAT and FQDESV (reference sequence). The length of the CDR3 is 12 amino acids, counting both ends. The chain's CDR3 is CASSPDGETQYY.

As to this clonotype: The CDR3 does not end in the conserved phenylalanine or tryptophan, so this is likely a read error. The DNA for the CDR3 is TGTGCCAGCAGCCATCAGGGCACTGAAGCTTTCTTA. Its protein product is CASSHQGTEAFL. The J gene is TRBJ1-1, the V gene TRBV11-1, with a possible D match to TRBD1 (5 bases). Germline V gene sequence: CDR1 SGHAT, CDR2 FQDESV (reference sequence). Trimming took 5 bases from V and 4 from J, leaving 8 bases between them. The CDR3 is made up of 12 amino acids.

About this clonotype itself: This clone may be a read error of a much larger clone one base away. The J gene is TRBJ2-3, the V gene TRBV6-1; 10 nucleotides line up with TRBD2. This CDR3 is 14 amino acids long. The J segment lost 11 bases and the V segment lost 2 bases, leaving 7 bases of the junction unmatched. Looked up from germline, CDR1 is MNHNS and CDR2 is SASEGT. This chain's CDR3 is CASSERSAGGWQYF. DNA of the CDR3: TGTGCCAGCAGTGAAAGATCAGCGGGAGGGTGGCAGTATTTT.

The count of this clonotype is one. This chain links TRBV1 with TRBJ1-4; the table's D call TRBD1 went unverified against the DNA. TRBV1 is a pseudogene locus. The CDR3 has 18 residues. The CDR3 is CTSSPTSGKLGHIEKLFF. CDR3 DNA sequence: TGCACCAGCAGCCCCACTTCAGGGAAGCTGGGGCATATTGAAAAACTGTTTTTT.

Points on this clonotype: The missing conserved phenylalanine or tryptophan at the end of this CDR3 makes a read error likely. This rearrangement joins TRBV20-1 to TRBJ2-5; D possibly matches TRBD1 or TRBD2 (5 bases each). The CDR3 loop spans 13 amino acids. With 3 bases removed from V and 7 bases from J, the gap between germline ends came to 15 bases. The germline V gene has CDR1 DFQATT and CDR2 SNEGSKA (reference sequence). The CDR3 here is CSASNPGHPTQYI. DNA for the CDR3: TGCAGTGCTAGTAATCCGGGGCACCCGACCCAGTACATC.

Concerning this clonotype itself: The conserved final phenylalanine or tryptophan is absent from the CDR3, which likely points to a read error. The chain combines TRBV20-1 with TRBJ2-1; D gene ambiguous. CDR3 length equals 13 residues. Per germline, CDR1 DFQATT and CDR2 SNEGSKA (reference sequence). CDR3 coding DNA: TGCAGTGCTAGCCGATCCATCTACAAAGAGCAGTTCTTA. Translated: CSASRSIYKEQFL.

For this clonotype: This may stem from a read error, because a much larger clone lies one nucleotide away. The chain couples TRBV12-3 or TRBV12-4 to TRBJ2-2, with 9 bases matching TRBD1. CDR3 length: 16 amino acids. Trimming cost V 8 bases and J 4 bases; bases outside gene matches: 11. The chain's CDR3 is CASCPWTGVVTGELFF. In DNA, the CDR3 is TGTGCCAGCTGTCCTTGGACAGGGGTGGTCACCGGGGAGCTGTTTTTT.

A note on this clonotype: The junction differs from germline at one of its ends, possibly a read error. The V and J genes are TRBV20-1 and TRBJ1-5, with a tentative D call TRBD1 (5 bases). Germline values: CDR1 DFQATT, CDR2 SNEGSKA (reference sequence). This CDR3 spans 14 amino acids. Here the CDR3 DNA reads TGCAGTGCTAAGGGGAGAACTAGCAATCAACCCCAGCATTTT. This gives the protein CSAKGRTSNQPQHF.

The CDR3 DNA sequence: TGCAGTGCTAGAGCAGGAGTGGGAGGCTCCAATGAGCAGTTCTTC. Amino acids: CSARAGVGGSNEQFF. The V call is TRBV20-1, the J call TRBJ2-1, with D tentatively TRBD2 (6 bases). The germline V gene encodes CDR1 DFQATT and CDR2 SNEGSKA (reference sequence). This CDR3 has 15 amino acids. Trimming stripped 1 base from V and 6 bases from J, with 16 bases between.

This clonotype showed up just a few times. The CDR3 coding sequence is TGTGCCAGCAGTCCACTTACAGGGGGCGGGGAGACCCAGTACTTC. It translates to CASSPLTGGGETQYF. The chain is built from TRBV6-6 and TRBJ2-5, with 9 bases that match TRBD1. The germline V gene has CDR1 MNHNY and CDR2 SVGAGI (reference sequence). The CDR3 is 15 amino acids. V gave up 5 bases and J gave up 5 bases; unmatched junction bases: 9.

This clonotype was picked up one time. At one boundary the junction diverges from the germline segment, which might be a read error. The chain joins TRBV29-1 to TRBJ1-2; D is unresolved. This CDR3 region has 13 residues. CDR1 is SQVTM, CDR2 ANQGSEA, per germline. The CDR3 is CSVSLEQNYGYTF. The CDR3 region has the DNA TGCAGCGTTTCCCTGGAACAGAACTATGGTTACACCTTC.

Notes on this clonotype: The junction and the germline gene differ at one end; a read error may be behind it. The chain uses TRBV6-5 and TRBJ2-1, with D perhaps TRBD1 (5 bases). CDR1 MNHEY and CDR2 SVGAGI come from the germline V gene. The CDR3 contains 12 residues. The CDR3 nucleotides are TGTGCCAGGAGTTACAGGTCTTCTGGGCAGTTCTTC. This codes for CARSYRSSGQFF.

Remarks on this clonotype: Just one base apart from a much larger clone, this may be a read error. V gene TRBV7-8 combines with J gene TRBJ2-7, with D unresolved. CDR3 length equals 15 residues. Per the germline V gene, CDR1 is SGHVS and CDR2 is FQNEAQ. The CDR3 spells CASSRSPGASYERYF. DNA for the CDR3: TGTGCCAGCAGCCGTAGTCCGGGCGCTTCCTACGAGCGGTACTTC.

This clonotype was seen a single time. A single base separates this from a much larger clone, so it may be a read error. The rearrangement uses TRBV4-2 and TRBJ1-3; the D gene is possibly TRBD1 (6 bases). This CDR3 has 17 residues. The V gene's germline CDR1 is LGHNA and CDR2 YNFKEQ. CDR3 amino acids: CAGSQVTGKGSGNTIYF. CDR3 bases: TGTGCCGGCAGCCAAGTGACAGGAAAGGGGTCTGGAAACACCATATATTTT.

Of note for this clonotype: This could be a read error, since a much larger clone is one nucleotide away. The CDR3 DNA reads TGTGCCACCAGTGAATTTGGGGGAGGTGGCACTGAAGCTTTCTTT. Its translation: CATSEFGGGGTEAFF. The V gene is TRBV6-1, the J gene TRBJ1-1, with D maybe TRBD1 (5 bases). The length of the CDR3 is 15 residues. Per germline, CDR1 MNHNS and CDR2 SASEGT.

Remarks on this clonotype: Possible read error: a much larger clone is one base away. The chain has TRBV20-1 and TRBJ2-2, with 9 bases matching TRBD2. The CDR3 contains 14 residues. V shed 7 bases, J shed 5 bases, and the junction held 8 bases outside the gene matches. Germline CDR1 DFQATT, CDR2 SNEGSKA (reference sequence). Here the CDR3 DNA reads TGCAGTGTTAGGCGAAGCGGGAGGACCGGGGAGCTGTTTTTT. Protein product: CSVRRSGRTGELFF.